The next 31 T cell receptor beta chains were all read from a single sample in a study of shared clonotypes between healthy human individuals. TCRdb keeps only in-frame clones here, not all; method: immunoSEQ multiplex PCR. The table includes about half a million clones, approximately 82% detected once. The sequenced sample was PBMCs. The source of these receptors is a woman in her thirties or forties in good health. Some clones in this sample may be carry-over from other donors' samples.

This clone has just a few counts. This rearrangement joins TRBV11-2 to TRBJ2-7; 9 bases agree with TRBD1. Germline trimming cut 1 base from V and 5 bases from J; bases unmatched to any gene: 3. Germline V lookup: CDR1 SGHAT, CDR2 FQNNGV. The CDR3 length is 14 residues. For the CDR3, the DNA is TGTGCCAGCAGCTTAGCAGGACAGGGGCACGAGCAGTACTTC. Translation gives CASSLAGQGHEQYF.

This clone was observed a handful of times. J is TRBJ1-1 and V is TRBV30; D gene unclear. Germline values: CDR1 GTSNPN, CDR2 SVGIG (reference sequence). V was clipped by 4 bases and J by 0 bases, with 9 bases between them. The CDR3 consists of 13 residues. The CDR3 nucleotides read TGTGCCTGGAAATTGACGGTGAACACTGAAGCTTTCTTT. This encodes CAWKLTVNTEAFF.

The chain employs TRBV30 and TRBJ2-7; tentatively, D is TRBD1 or TRBD2 (5 bases each). The CDR3 consists of 13 residues. Trimming cost V 6 bases and J 4 bases, with 16 bases left between them. Germline V gene sequence: CDR1 GTSNPN, CDR2 SVGIG (reference sequence). The CDR3 loop reads CACRGPVSYEQYF. CDR3 in DNA: TGTGCCTGCCGGGGCCCCGTTAGTTACGAGCAGTACTTC.

The rearrangement joins TRBV30 to TRBJ2-7; TRBD2 is a possible D gene (5 bases). Germline V gene sequence: CDR1 GTSNPN, CDR2 SVGIG (reference sequence). The V end lost 4 bases, the J end lost 1 base, and 11 bases lay between the germline ends. The length of the CDR3 is 13 residues. The CDR3 sequence is CAWTGLSSYEQYF. As DNA, the CDR3 is TGTGCCTGGACCGGACTGTCTTCCTACGAGCAGTACTTC.

Only one count was recorded for this clone. This chain links TRBV27 with TRBJ2-1; 8 nucleotides match TRBD2. The germline gives CDR1 MNHEY, CDR2 SMNVEV (reference sequence). J gave up 9 bases and V 5 bases, and 3 bases lay outside the gene matches. The CDR3 is made up of 12 amino acids. CDR3 nucleotide sequence: TGTGCCAGCAGTCCCCTAGCGGGTGAGCAGTTCTTC. This encodes CASSPLAGEQFF.

The CDR3 nucleotides are TGTGCCAGCCTACAGGGGAATGGCTACACCTTC. Its protein product is CASLQGNGYTF. V is TRBV19 and J is TRBJ1-2, with 7 bases lining up with TRBD1. The ends lost 9 bases at V and 6 bases at J; junction bases unmatched: 4. This CDR3 is 11 amino acids long. Germline V gene lookup returns CDR1 LNHDA and CDR2 SQIVND (reference sequence).

The V and J genes are TRBV7-2 and TRBJ1-1; no clear D gene. The CDR3 runs 14 residues. V lost 2 bases, J lost 11 bases, and 18 bases lay in between. Germline V gene lookup returns CDR1 SGHTA and CDR2 FQGNSA. The CDR3 protein is CASSLFPGKVAAFF. CDR3 bases: TGTGCCAGCAGCTTATTCCCAGGAAAGGTGGCTGCTTTCTTT. Drawing the rest from reference TRBV7-2 and TRBJ1-1, the complete variable domain is GAGVSQSPSNKVTEKGKDVELRCDPISGHTALYWYRQSLGQGLEFLIYFQGNSAPDKSGLPSDRFSAERTGGSVSTLTIQRTQQEDSAVYLCASSLFPGKVAAFFGQGTRLTVV.

The chain uses TRBV7-8 and TRBJ1-5; D ambiguous. This CDR3 spans 13 amino acids. V was pared by 1 base and J by 1 base, with 2 bases between. In germline, CDR1 is SGHVS, CDR2 FQNEAQ. This CDR3 is CASSLESNQPQHF. DNA for the CDR3: TGTGCCAGCAGCTTAGAAAGCAATCAGCCCCAGCATTTT. Looking up the rest from reference TRBV7-8 and TRBJ1-5 gives the full variable domain: GAGVSQSPRYKVAKRGQDVALRCDPISGHVSLFWYQQALGQGPEFLTYFQNEAQLDKSGLPSDRFFAERPEGSVSTLKIQRTQQEDSAVYLCASSLESNQPQHFGDGTRLSIL.

The gene calls are TRBV2 and TRBJ2-6; D remains unclear. CDR3 length: 15 residues. CDR1 is SNHLY and CDR2 is FYNNEI in the germline V gene. The V end was cut by 6 bases, the J end by 0 bases, with 9 bases between. Here the CDR3 reads CASSSTSSGANVLTF. CDR3 nucleotides: TGTGCCAGCAGCTCGACAAGCTCTGGGGCCAACGTCCTGACTTTC.

This clone was seen a handful of times. The V and J genes are TRBV4-2 and TRBJ1-2, with D perhaps matching TRBD1 (6 bases). Germline CDR1 LGHNA, CDR2 YNFKEQ. The CDR3 loop spans 16 amino acids. With 0 bases removed from V and 5 bases from J, the gap between germline ends came to 16 bases. CDR3: CASSQEGGASRYGYTF. The CDR3 bases are TGTGCCAGCAGCCAAGAGGGGGGGGCGTCTAGATATGGCTACACCTTC.

The chain carries TRBV10-3 and TRBJ2-1; 7 bases align to TRBD2. Germline V lookup: CDR1 ENHRY, CDR2 SYGVKD. After removal of 3 bases from V and 9 bases from J, the junction contained 20 bases not matched to a gene. The CDR3 loop spans 18 amino acids. The CDR3 nucleotides are TGTGCCATCAGTGACCCCGCGGGAGAGCGCCGGGATGACGGTGAGCAGTTCTTC. It codes for CAISDPAGERRDDGEQFF.

This clone has just a few counts. The V and J genes are TRBV19 and TRBJ2-3, with 11 bases lining up with TRBD2. The ends lost 2 bases at V and 6 bases at J; junction bases unmatched: 7. The germline gives CDR1 LNHDA, CDR2 SQIVND (reference sequence). The CDR3 is 16 amino acids. This CDR3 is CASSIRLAGRSDTQYF. The CDR3 region has the DNA TGTGCCAGTAGTATACGACTAGCGGGAAGGTCCGATACGCAGTATTTT. The full variable domain, rest sourced from reference TRBV19 and TRBJ2-3, is DGGITQSPKYLFRKEGQNVTLSCEQNLNHDAMYWYRQDPGQGLRLIYYSQIVNDFQKGDIAEGYSVSREKKESFPLTVTSAQKNPTAFYLCASSIRLAGRSDTQYFGPGTRLTVL.

This clone has just a few counts. The chain is built from TRBV7-3 and TRBJ1-1; D gene uncertain. The CDR3 extends over 13 amino acids. Germline V gene lookup returns CDR1 SGHTA and CDR2 FQGTGA. Deletions cut 3 bases from V and 3 bases from J, with 8 bases between. The CDR3 DNA reads as TGTGCCAGCAGCTTTGGCCAGTACACTGAAGCTTTCTTT. Protein sequence: CASSFGQYTEAFF. Based on the CDR3 plus reference TRBV7-3 and TRBJ1-1, the full variable domain is GAGVSQTPSNKVTEKGKYVELRCDPISGHTALYWYRQSLGQGPEFLIYFQGTGAADDSGLPNDRFFAVRPEGSVSTLKIQRTERGDSAVYLCASSFGQYTEAFFGQGTRLTVV.

The genes are TRBV4-3 and TRBJ2-1, with D hard to call. There are 13 residues in the CDR3. Trimming took 0 bases from V and 6 from J, leaving 6 bases between them. Germline lookup yields CDR1 LGHNA and CDR2 YSLEER. DNA of the CDR3: TGCGCCAGCAGCCAAGAAGCTAGCAATGAGCAGTTCTTC. Its translation is CASSQEASNEQFF.

This chain links TRBV29-1 with TRBJ2-2, with D possibly matching TRBD1 (6 bases). CDR3 size: 13 residues. Between the trimmed V and J ends, which lost 3 bases and 6 bases, there was a span of 11 bases. Germline-derived CDR1 and CDR2 are SQVTM and ANQGSEA. This chain's CDR3 is CSVDPQGSGELFF. The CDR3 DNA reads as TGCAGCGTTGACCCACAGGGTTCCGGGGAGCTGTTTTTT.

A note on this clone: Within the sample, other DNA sequences also encode this same CDR3. V is TRBV5-1 and J is TRBJ2-1; TRBD1 matches 9 bases. V trimming: 2 bases; J trimming: 5 bases; junction bases outside the gene matches: 5. The CDR3 totals 15 residues. Germline values: CDR1 SGHRS, CDR2 YFSETQ. CDR3 sequence (DNA): TGCGCCAGCAGCTTTTCCGGGACAGGGAACAATGAGCAGTTCTTC. This codes for CASSFSGTGNNEQFF. The full variable domain, rest sourced from reference TRBV5-1 and TRBJ2-1, is KAGVTQTPRYLIKTRGQQVTLSCSPISGHRSVSWYQQTPGQGLQFLFEYFSETQRNKGNFPGRFSGRQFSNSRSEMNVSTLELGDSALYLCASSFSGTGNNEQFFGPGTRLTVL.

The CDR3 nucleotides are TGTGCCAGCAGTCCTATTCCATCAGGGAGCACAGATACGCAGTATTTT. Its protein product is CASSPIPSGSTDTQYF. The gene calls are TRBV28 and TRBJ2-3; D is perhaps TRBD1 (5 bases). The CDR3 has 16 amino acids. Trimming stripped 5 bases from V and 0 bases from J, with 15 bases between. Looked up from germline, CDR1 is MDHEN and CDR2 is SYDVKM.

This sequence joins TRBV4-2 and TRBJ2-3; D remains unclear. This CDR3 contains 15 residues. From germline, CDR1 is LGHNA and CDR2 YNFKEQ. V was pared by 1 base and J by 4 bases, with 12 bases between. Here the CDR3 DNA reads TGTGCCAGCAGCCAAGTTGTTGGAGTTGCAGATACGCAGTATTTT. As protein: CASSQVVGVADTQYF.

The gene calls are TRBV7-3 and TRBJ2-1, with TRBD1 identical over 7 bases. The J segment lost 5 bases and the V segment lost 4 bases, leaving 11 bases of the junction unmatched. The CDR3 is made up of 16 amino acids. Per germline, CDR1 SGHTA and CDR2 FQGTGA. The CDR3 protein is CASSSSYRGGNNEQFF. The CDR3 DNA reads TGTGCCAGCAGCTCCTCATACAGGGGTGGGAACAATGAGCAGTTCTTC.

The CDR3 reads CASSQGGAGDGETQYF. The DNA of the CDR3 is TGTGCCAGCAGCCAAGGGGGGGCGGGCGACGGGGAGACCCAGTACTTC. The chain couples TRBV4-2 to TRBJ2-5, with D perhaps TRBD1 or TRBD2 (6 bases each). Trimming shortened V by 1 base and J by 5 bases, and 17 bases separated the two germline ends. There are 16 residues in the CDR3. Germline V lookup: CDR1 LGHNA, CDR2 YNFKEQ.

The CDR3 DNA is TGTGCCAGCAGTGACCAAGGGAGGGGGCGCCTTTACGAGCAGTACTTC. Protein product: CASSDQGRGRLYEQYF. This chain links TRBV6-4 with TRBJ2-7, with D perhaps being TRBD1 or TRBD2 (7 bases each). This CDR3 is 16 amino acids long. Germline V CDR1 and CDR2: MRHNA, SNTAGT. V was pared by 2 bases and J by 4 bases, with 18 bases between.

The chain uses TRBV11-2 and TRBJ1-3, with D uncertain. V was cut by 3 bases and J by 4 bases, with 13 bases left in between. Germline V gives CDR1 SGHAT, CDR2 FQNNGV. CDR3 length: 15 residues. Here the CDR3 DNA reads TGTGCCAGCAGCTTGTGGAGGTCGACAGGAAACACCATATATTTT. It is translated as CASSLWRSTGNTIYF.

J is TRBJ2-6 and V is TRBV19; no definite D call. Germline CDR1 LNHDA, CDR2 SQIVND (reference sequence). V lost 0 bases, J lost 0 bases, and 6 bases lay in between. This CDR3 has 16 amino acids. CDR3 in amino acids: CASSIDGSSGANVLTF. The CDR3 nucleotides read TGTGCCAGTAGTATAGATGGCAGCTCTGGGGCCAACGTCCTGACTTTC.

This clone was detected only a few times. The chain couples TRBV5-5 to TRBJ1-4; no clear D. Germline V lookup: CDR1 SGHKS, CDR2 YYEKEE (reference sequence). CDR3 size: 13 residues. Trimming stripped 0 bases from V and 5 bases from J, with 5 bases between. CDR3 in DNA: TGTGCCAGCAGCTTGGTAGCGAATGAAAAACTGTTTTTT. Protein: CASSLVANEKLFF.

The chain employs TRBV30 and TRBJ1-1; the match to TRBD1 covers 9 bases. V was pared by 2 bases and J by 7 bases, with 5 bases of the junction left unmatched. The CDR3 has 13 amino acids. Germline loops: CDR1 GTSNPN, CDR2 SVGIG (reference sequence). The CDR3 region is CAWSTGQGGEAFF. In DNA form, the CDR3 reads TGTGCCTGGAGTACGGGACAGGGAGGTGAAGCTTTCTTT.

Concerning this clone itself: The same CDR3 can be traced to other DNA sequences in this sample. The chain has TRBV5-1 and TRBJ2-3; 7 positions match TRBD2. With 0 bases clipped from V and 6 bases from J, the junction kept 4 bases outside the gene matches. Germline V gene lookup returns CDR1 SGHRS and CDR2 YFSETQ. The CDR3 sequence is 14 residues long. The CDR3 bases are TGCGCCAGCAGCTTGGGCCTAGCGGCGGATACGCAGTATTTT. Its protein product is CASSLGLAADTQYF.

The chain is built from TRBV30 and TRBJ1-1; 7 nucleotides match TRBD1. The CDR3 is 14 amino acids. The germline V gene has CDR1 GTSNPN and CDR2 SVGIG (reference sequence). Losses at the gene ends were 3 bases for V and 6 bases for J; bases not matched to a gene: 10. This CDR3 reads CAWRADRELAEAFF. The DNA of the CDR3 is TGTGCCTGGAGGGCAGACAGGGAACTTGCTGAAGCTTTCTTT.

Comments on this clone: At one end, the junction sequence differs from germline, possibly due to a read error. The chain combines TRBV30 with TRBJ1-4, with 7 bases aligning to TRBD1. This CDR3 comprises 12 residues. Germline assignment: CDR1 GTSNPN and CDR2 SVGIG (reference sequence). As DNA, the CDR3 is TGCGGTCGACAGGGACAAAATGAAAAACTGTTTTTT. The encoded protein is CGRQGQNEKLFF. The full variable domain, completed using reference TRBV30 and TRBJ1-4, is SQTIHQWPATLVQPVGSPLSLECTVEGTSNPNLYWYRQAAGRGLQLLFYSVGIGQISSEVPQNLSASRPQDRQFILSSKKLLLSDSGFYLCGRQGQNEKLFFGSGTQLSVL.

This sequence joins TRBV4-2 and TRBJ2-5; D is possibly TRBD1 (5 bases). The CDR3 is 15 residues long. Between the trimmed V and J ends, which lost 1 base and 1 base, there was a span of 10 bases. Per germline, CDR1 LGHNA and CDR2 YNFKEQ. The CDR3 DNA is TGTGCCAGCAGCCAAGGTAAGGGGTTCCAAGAGACCCAGTACTTC. Encoded protein: CASSQGKGFQETQYF.

The rearrangement uses TRBV5-1 and TRBJ2-1; TRBD1 agrees at 8 bases. The length of the CDR3 is 15 residues. Germline V gene sequence: CDR1 SGHRS, CDR2 YFSETQ. Trimming removed 7 bases from V and 5 bases from J; junction bases left unmatched: 11. The CDR3 nucleotides read TGCGCCAGCCACTCCGGGACAGGAGCCGACAATGAGCAGTTCTTC. Translation: CASHSGTGADNEQFF.

The chain joins TRBV15 to TRBJ2-1, with 9 bases that match TRBD2. Trimming took 2 bases from V and 4 from J; bases not matched to a gene: 6. This CDR3 has 16 amino acids. Germline CDR1 LNHNV, CDR2 YYDKDF (reference sequence). As DNA, the CDR3 is TGTGCCACCAGCAGACCCCCACTAGCGGGTTACAATGAGCAGTTCTTC. Translation gives CATSRPPLAGYNEQFF.